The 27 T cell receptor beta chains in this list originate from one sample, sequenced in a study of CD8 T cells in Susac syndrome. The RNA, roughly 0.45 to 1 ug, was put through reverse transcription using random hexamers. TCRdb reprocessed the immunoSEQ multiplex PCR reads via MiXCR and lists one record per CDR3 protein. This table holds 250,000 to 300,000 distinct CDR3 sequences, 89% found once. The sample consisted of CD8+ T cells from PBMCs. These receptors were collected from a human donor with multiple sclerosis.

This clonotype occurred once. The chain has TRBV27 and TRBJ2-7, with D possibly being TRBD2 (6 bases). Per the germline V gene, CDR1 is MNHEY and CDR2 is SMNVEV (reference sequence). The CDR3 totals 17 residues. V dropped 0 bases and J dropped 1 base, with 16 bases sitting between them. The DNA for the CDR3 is TGTGCCAGCAGTTTATCAGTTCGGGGGATCCTGTCCTACGAGCAGTACTTC. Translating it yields CASSLSVRGILSYEQYF.

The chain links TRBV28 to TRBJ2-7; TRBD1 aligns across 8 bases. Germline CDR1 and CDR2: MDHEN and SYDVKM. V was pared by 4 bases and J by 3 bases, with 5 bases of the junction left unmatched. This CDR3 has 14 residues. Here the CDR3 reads CASSSRTGSYEQYF. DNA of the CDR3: TGTGCCAGCAGTTCCAGGACAGGGAGCTACGAGCAGTACTTC.

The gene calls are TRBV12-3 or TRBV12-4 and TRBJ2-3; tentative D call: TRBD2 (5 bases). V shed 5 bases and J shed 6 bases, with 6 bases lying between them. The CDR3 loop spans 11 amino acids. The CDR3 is CASSRRDTQYF. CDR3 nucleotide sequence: TGTGCCAGCAGTAGGAGGGATACGCAGTATTTT.

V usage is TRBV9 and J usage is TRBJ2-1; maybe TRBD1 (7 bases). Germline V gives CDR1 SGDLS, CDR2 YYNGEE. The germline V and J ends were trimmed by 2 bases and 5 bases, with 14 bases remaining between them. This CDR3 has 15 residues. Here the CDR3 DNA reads TGTGCCAGCAGCGTGGAGGGGGCCGCCAACAATGAGCAGTTCTTC. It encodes CASSVEGAANNEQFF.

CDR3 bases: TGTGCCAGCAGTGAAAGACAGGGGATAGACGAGCAGTACTTC. Translated, it gives CASSERQGIDEQYF. V usage is TRBV25-1 and J usage is TRBJ2-7, with 8 bases lining up with TRBD1. Unmatched junction bases numbered 5, after V lost 2 bases and J lost 5 bases. The CDR3 is 14 residues long. Per the germline V gene, CDR1 is MGHDK and CDR2 is SYGVNS.

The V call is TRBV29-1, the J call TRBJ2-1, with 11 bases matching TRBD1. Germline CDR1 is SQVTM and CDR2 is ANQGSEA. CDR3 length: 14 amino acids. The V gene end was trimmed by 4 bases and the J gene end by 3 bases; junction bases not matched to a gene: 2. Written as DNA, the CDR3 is TGCAGCGTTGGTGGGACAGGGGGCTACAATGAGCAGTTCTTC. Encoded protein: CSVGGTGGYNEQFF.

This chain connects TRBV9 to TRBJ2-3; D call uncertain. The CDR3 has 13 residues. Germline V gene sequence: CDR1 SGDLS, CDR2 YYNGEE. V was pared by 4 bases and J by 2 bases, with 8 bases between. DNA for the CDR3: TGTGCCAGCAGCCCGGCGATCACAGATACGCAGTATTTT. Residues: CASSPAITDTQYF.

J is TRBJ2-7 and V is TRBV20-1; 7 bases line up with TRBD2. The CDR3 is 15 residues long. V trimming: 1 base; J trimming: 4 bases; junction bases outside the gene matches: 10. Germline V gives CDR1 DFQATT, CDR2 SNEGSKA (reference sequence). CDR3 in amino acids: CSARGEIREVYEQYF. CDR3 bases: TGCAGTGCTAGAGGTGAAATCCGGGAGGTTTACGAGCAGTACTTC.

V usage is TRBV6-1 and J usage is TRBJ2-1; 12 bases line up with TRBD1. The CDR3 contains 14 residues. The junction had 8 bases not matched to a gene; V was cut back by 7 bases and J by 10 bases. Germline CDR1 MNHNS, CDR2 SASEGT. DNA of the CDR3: TGTGCCAGCAACCTGGGACAGGGGGCAATCGAGCAGTTCTTC. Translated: CASNLGQGAIEQFF.

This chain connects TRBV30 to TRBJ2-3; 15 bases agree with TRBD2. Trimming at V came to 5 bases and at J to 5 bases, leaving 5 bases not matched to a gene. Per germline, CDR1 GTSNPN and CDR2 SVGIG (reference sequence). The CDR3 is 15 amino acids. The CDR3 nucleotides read TGTGCCTGGGGGACTAGCGGGGGGCCAGGAGATACGCAGTATTTT. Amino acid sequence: CAWGTSGGPGDTQYF.

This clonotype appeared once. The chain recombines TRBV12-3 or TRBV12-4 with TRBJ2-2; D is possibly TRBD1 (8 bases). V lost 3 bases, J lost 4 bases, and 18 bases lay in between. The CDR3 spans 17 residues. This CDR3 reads CASSFSWTGRGTGELFF. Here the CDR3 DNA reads TGTGCCAGCAGTTTTTCTTGGACAGGGAGGGGCACCGGGGAGCTGTTTTTT.

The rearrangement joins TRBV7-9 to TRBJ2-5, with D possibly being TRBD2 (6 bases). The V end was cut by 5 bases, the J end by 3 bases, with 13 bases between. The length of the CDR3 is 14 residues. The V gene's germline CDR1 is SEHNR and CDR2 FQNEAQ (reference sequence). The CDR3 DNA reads TGTGCCAGCAGCGGCGGGAAATCGGAAGAGACCCAGTACTTC. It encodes CASSGGKSEETQYF.

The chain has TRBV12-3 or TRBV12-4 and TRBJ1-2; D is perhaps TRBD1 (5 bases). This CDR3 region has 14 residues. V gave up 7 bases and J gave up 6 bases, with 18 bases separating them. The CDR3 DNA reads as TGTGCCAGCACCCTAGGGGTTTTGGATAATGGCTACACCTTC. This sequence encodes CASTLGVLDNGYTF.

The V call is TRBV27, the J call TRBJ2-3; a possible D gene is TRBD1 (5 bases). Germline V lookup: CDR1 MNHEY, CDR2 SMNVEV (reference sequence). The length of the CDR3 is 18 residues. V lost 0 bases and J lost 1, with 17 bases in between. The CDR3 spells CASSLSVEAVGGTDTQYF. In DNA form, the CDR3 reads TGTGCCAGCAGTTTATCGGTAGAGGCGGTAGGGGGCACAGATACGCAGTATTTT.

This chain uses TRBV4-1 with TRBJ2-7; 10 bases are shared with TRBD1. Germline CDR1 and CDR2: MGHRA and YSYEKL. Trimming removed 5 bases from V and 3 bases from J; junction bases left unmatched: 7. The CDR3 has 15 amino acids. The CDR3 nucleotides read TGCGCCAGCAGCGGCGGGGGGACAGGGGTCTACGAGCAGTACTTC. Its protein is CASSGGGTGVYEQYF.

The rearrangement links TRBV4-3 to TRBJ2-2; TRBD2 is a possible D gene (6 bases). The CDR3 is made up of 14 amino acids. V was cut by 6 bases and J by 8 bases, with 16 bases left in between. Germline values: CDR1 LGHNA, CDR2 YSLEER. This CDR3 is CASRLSPGTGELFF. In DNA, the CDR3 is TGCGCCAGCAGGTTATCCCCAGGGACTGGGGAGCTGTTTTTT.

The CDR3 bases are TGTGCCAGCAGCCCGCGACCTCAGCAGTACTTC. This codes for CASSPRPQQYF. V usage is TRBV28 and J usage is TRBJ2-7, with no clear D. Germline V gene data show CDR1 as MDHEN and CDR2 as SYDVKM. This CDR3 has 11 amino acids. Trimming shortened V by 6 bases and J by 8 bases, and 11 bases separated the two germline ends. Complete variable domain (other parts from reference TRBV28 and TRBJ2-7): DVKVTQSSRYLVKRTGEKVFLECVQDMDHENMFWYRQDPGLGLRLIYFSYDVKMKEKGDIPEGYSVSREKKERFSLILESASTNQTSMYLCASSPRPQQYFGPGTRLTVT.

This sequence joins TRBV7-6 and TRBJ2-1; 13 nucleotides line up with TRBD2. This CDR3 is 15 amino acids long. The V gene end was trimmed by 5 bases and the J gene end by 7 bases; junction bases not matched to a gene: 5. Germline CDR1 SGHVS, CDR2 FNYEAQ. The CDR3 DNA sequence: TGTGCCAGCAGCGTAGGACTAGCGGGAGTAAATGAGCAGTTCTTC. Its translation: CASSVGLAGVNEQFF.

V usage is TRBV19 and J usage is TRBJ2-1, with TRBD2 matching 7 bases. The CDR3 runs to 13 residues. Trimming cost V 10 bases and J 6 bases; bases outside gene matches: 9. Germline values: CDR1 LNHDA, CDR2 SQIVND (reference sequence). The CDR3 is CATAFGTTNEQFF. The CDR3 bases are TGTGCCACCGCCTTCGGGACTACCAATGAGCAGTTCTTC. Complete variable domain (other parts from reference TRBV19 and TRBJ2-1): DGGITQSPKYLFRKEGQNVTLSCEQNLNHDAMYWYRQDPGQGLRLIYYSQIVNDFQKGDIAEGYSVSREKKESFPLTVTSAQKNPTAFYLCATAFGTTNEQFFGPGTRLTVL.

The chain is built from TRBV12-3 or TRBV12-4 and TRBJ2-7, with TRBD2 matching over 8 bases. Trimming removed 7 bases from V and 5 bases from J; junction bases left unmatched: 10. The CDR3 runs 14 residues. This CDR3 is CASNSGTSTDEQYF. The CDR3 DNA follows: TGTGCCAGCAACTCCGGGACTAGTACGGACGAGCAGTACTTC.

The CDR3 nucleotides are TGTGCCAGCAGCTTTCGACAGGACACAGATACGCAGTATTTT. Its translation: CASSFRQDTDTQYF. The chain combines TRBV5-5 with TRBJ2-3; weak D call: TRBD1 (6 bases). The germline CDR1 and CDR2 sequences are SGHKS and YYEKEE (reference sequence). CDR3 size: 14 residues. V lost 2 bases to trimming and J lost 2 bases, with 9 bases between them.

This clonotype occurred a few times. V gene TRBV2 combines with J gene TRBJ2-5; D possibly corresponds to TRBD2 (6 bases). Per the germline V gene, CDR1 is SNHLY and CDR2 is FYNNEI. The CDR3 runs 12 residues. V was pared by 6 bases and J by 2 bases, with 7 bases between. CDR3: CASRGLQETQYF. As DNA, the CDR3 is TGTGCCAGCAGGGGACTTCAAGAGACCCAGTACTTC.

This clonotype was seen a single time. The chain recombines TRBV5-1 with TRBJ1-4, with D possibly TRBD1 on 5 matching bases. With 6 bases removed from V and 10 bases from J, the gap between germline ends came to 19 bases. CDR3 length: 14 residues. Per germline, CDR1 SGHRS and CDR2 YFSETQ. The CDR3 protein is CASMSRDGEGKLFF. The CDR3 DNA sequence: TGCGCCAGCATGTCCAGGGATGGAGAGGGAAAACTGTTTTTT.

The CDR3 DNA is TGTGCCAGCAGCGTCCTTGCGGGGGGGGCAAACAATGAGCAGTTCTTC. It yields the protein CASSVLAGGANNEQFF. The J gene is TRBJ2-1, the V gene TRBV3-1, with 9 nucleotides matching TRBD2. CDR1 is LGHDT and CDR2 is YNNKEL in the germline V gene (reference sequence). Germline trimming cut 5 bases from V and 5 bases from J; bases unmatched to any gene: 10. CDR3 length equals 16 residues.

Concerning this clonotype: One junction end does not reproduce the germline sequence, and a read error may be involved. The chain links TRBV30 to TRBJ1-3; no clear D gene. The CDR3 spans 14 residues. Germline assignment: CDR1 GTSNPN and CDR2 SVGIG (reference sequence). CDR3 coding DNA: TGTGCCTGGGGAGAGGTACGCCCTGGAACCACCATATATTTT. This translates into CAWGEVRPGTTIYF.

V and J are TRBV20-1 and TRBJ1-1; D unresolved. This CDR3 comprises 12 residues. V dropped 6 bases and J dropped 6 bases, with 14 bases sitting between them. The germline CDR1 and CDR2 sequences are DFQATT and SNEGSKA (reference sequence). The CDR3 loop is CSARWWAAEAFF. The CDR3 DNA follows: TGCAGTGCCCGATGGTGGGCAGCTGAAGCTTTCTTT.

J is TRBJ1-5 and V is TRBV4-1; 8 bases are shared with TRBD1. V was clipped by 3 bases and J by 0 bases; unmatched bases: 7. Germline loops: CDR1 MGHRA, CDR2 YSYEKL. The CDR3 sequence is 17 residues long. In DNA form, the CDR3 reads TGCGCCAGCAGCCACCCAGGACAGGGTTATAGCAATCAGCCCCAGCATTTT. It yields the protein CASSHPGQGYSNQPQHF.